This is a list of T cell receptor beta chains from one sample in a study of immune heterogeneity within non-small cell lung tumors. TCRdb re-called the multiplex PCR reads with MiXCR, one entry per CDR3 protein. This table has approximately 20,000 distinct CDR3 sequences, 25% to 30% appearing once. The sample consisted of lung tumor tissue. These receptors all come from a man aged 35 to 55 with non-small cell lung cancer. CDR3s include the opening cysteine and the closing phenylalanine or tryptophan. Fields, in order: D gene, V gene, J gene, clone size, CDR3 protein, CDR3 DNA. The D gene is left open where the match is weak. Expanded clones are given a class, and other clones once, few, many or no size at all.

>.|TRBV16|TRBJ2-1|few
CASSQWRTEDEQFF
TGTGCCAGCAGCCAATGGAGGACTGAGGATGAGCAGTTCTTC
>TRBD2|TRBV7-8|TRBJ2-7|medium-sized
CASSSSGSSYEQYF
TGTGCCAGCAGCTCTAGCGGGAGCTCCTACGAGCAGTACTTC
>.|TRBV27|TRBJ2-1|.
CASRYRQGGNSEQFF
TGTGCCAGCAGATACCGACAGGGAGGTAACAGTGAGCAGTTCTTC
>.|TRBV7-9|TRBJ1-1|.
CASSFPRHNTEAFF
TGTGCCAGCAGCTTTCCCAGGCATAACACTGAAGCTTTCTTT
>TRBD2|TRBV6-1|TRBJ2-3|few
CASRVLAGPDTQYF
TGTGCCAGCAGGGTCCTAGCGGGACCAGATACGCAGTATTTT
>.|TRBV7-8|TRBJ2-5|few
CASSVGTFEETQYF
TGTGCCAGCAGCGTCGGGACTTTCGAAGAGACCCAGTACTTC
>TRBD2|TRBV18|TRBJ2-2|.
CASSPSGLGTSTGELFF
TGTGCCAGCTCACCATCAGGACTAGGAACGAGCACCGGGGAGCTGTTTTTT
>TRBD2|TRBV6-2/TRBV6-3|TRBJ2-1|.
CAPSRTSGGGYNEQFF
TGTGCCCCCAGCCGGACTAGCGGGGGGGGTTACAATGAGCAGTTCTTC
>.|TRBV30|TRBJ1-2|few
CAWRVKGVRTF
TGTGCCTGGAGGGTCAAAGGAGTACGCACCTTC
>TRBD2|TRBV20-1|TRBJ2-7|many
CSAGTSGMYEQYF
TGCAGTGCCGGGACTAGCGGGATGTACGAGCAGTACTTC
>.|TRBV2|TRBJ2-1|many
CASSVTIEQFF
TGTGCCAGCAGTGTTACAATAGAGCAGTTCTTC
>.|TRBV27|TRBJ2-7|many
CASSLSPGTAIYEQYF
TGTGCCAGCAGTTTATCTCCAGGGACGGCGATCTACGAGCAGTACTTC
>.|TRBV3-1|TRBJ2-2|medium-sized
CASSRNRAGGELFF
TGTGCCAGCAGCCGTAACAGGGCCGGCGGGGAGCTGTTTTTT
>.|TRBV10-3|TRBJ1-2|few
CAISGNSNYGYTF
TGTGCCATCAGTGGGAACTCAAACTATGGCTACACCTTC
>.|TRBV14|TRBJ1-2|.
CASSPQGTSGYGYTF
TGTGCCAGCAGCCCTCAGGGGACCTCTGGGTATGGCTACACCTTC
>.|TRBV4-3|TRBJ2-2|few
CASSQESRPNTGELFF
TGCGCCAGCAGCCAAGAGTCCAGGCCGAACACCGGGGAGCTGTTTTTT
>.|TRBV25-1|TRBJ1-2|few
CASSKSAGGRVYGYTF
TGTGCCAGCAGTAAAAGCGCCGGGGGGCGGGTCTATGGCTACACCTTC
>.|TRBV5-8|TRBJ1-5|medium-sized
CASSLYTQPQHF
TGTGCCAGCAGCTTGTATACTCAGCCCCAGCATTTT
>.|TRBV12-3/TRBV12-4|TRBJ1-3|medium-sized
CASRSGVSSGNTIYF
TGTGCCAGCAGATCAGGGGTGAGCTCTGGAAACACCATATATTTT
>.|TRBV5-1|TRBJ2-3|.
CASSLFPLVTDTQYF
TGCGCCAGCAGCTTGTTCCCCCTAGTGACAGATACGCAGTATTTT
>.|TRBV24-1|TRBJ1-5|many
CATSDFYGQPQHF
TGTGCCACCAGTGATTTTTACGGTCAGCCCCAGCATTTT
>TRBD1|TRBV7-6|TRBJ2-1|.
CASSRSPGGLGNEQFF
TGTGCCAGCAGCCGAAGTCCAGGGGGCTTGGGCAATGAGCAGTTCTTC
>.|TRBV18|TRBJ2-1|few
CASSPMTRTMGEQFF
TGTGCCAGCTCACCTATGACAAGAACGATGGGAGAGCAGTTCTTC
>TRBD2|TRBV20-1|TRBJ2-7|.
CSARTATSGIDYEQYF
TGCAGTGCTAGAACAGCGACTAGCGGGATTGACTACGAGCAGTACTTC
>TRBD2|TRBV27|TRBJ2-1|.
CASSPGLAGVGEQLF
TGTGCCAGCAGCCCGGGACTAGCGGGAGTAGGTGAGCAGTTGTTC
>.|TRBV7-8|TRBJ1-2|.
CASSLDKGGGYTF
TGTGCCAGCAGTTTGGACAAGGGGGGAGGCTACACCTTC
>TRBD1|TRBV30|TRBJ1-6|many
CAWSSIGQGGGSPLHF
TGTGCCTGGAGTTCTATAGGACAGGGAGGTGGTTCACCCCTCCACTTT
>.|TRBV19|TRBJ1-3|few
CASRNGASGNTIYF
TGTGCCAGTAGAAACGGGGCCTCTGGAAACACCATATATTTT
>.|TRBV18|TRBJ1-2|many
CASSPPSGSKGYTF
TGTGCCAGCTCACCACCATCAGGGAGTAAAGGCTACACCTTC
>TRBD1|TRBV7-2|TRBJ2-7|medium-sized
CASSLGLRTGGHEQYF
TGTGCCAGCAGCTTAGGTCTTAGGACAGGGGGACACGAGCAGTACTTC
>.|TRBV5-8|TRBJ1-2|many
CASSREPNYGYTF
TGTGCCAGCAGCCGGGAGCCTAACTATGGCTACACCTTC
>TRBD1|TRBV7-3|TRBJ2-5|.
CASSSTTGGGETQYF
TGTGCCAGCAGCTCAACAACAGGGGGTGGGGAGACCCAGTACTTC
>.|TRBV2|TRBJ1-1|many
CASSSLVGTEAFF
TGTGCCAGCAGCAGCCTCGTGGGAACTGAAGCTTTCTTT
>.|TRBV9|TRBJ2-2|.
CASSVSPNTGELFF
TGTGCCAGCAGCGTGTCGCCGAACACCGGGGAGCTGTTTTTT
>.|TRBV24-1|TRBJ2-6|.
CTTSTSGANVLTF
TGTACCACCAGTACCTCGGGAGCCAACGTCCTGACTTTC
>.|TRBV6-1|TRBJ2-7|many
CASSEADSYEQYF
TGTGCCAGCAGTGAAGCGGACTCCTACGAGCAGTACTTC
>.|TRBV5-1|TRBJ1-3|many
CASKETGFGNTIYF
TGCGCCAGCAAGGAAACAGGGTTTGGAAACACCATATATTTT
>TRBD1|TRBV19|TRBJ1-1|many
CASISGTGFYTEAFF
TGTGCCAGTATTTCCGGGACAGGGTTTTACACTGAAGCTTTCTTT
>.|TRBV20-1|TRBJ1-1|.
CSARGRLNTEAFF
TGCAGTGCTAGGGGCAGGTTGAACACTGAAGCTTTCTTT
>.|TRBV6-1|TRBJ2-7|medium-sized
CASRTGRGDYEQYF
TGTGCCAGCAGGACGGGGAGGGGGGACTACGAGCAGTACTTC
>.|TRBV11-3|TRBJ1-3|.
CASTLDSGNTIYF
TGTGCCAGCACCTTAGACTCTGGAAACACCATATATTTT
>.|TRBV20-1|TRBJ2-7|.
CSAPGEGGYEQYF
TGCAGTGCTCCAGGGGAGGGAGGTTACGAGCAGTACTTC
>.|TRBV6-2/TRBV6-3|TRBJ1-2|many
CASSFGGAYGYTF
TGTGCCAGCAGCTTCGGAGGAGCATATGGCTACACCTTC
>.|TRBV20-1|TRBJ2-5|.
CSAFTGQTFGETQYF
TGCAGTGCTTTTACCGGACAGACGTTTGGGGAGACCCAGTACTTC
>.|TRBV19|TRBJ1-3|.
CASSIRKGSGNTIYF
TGTGCCAGTAGTATTAGGAAGGGCTCTGGAAACACCATATATTTT
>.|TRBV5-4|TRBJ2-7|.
CASSLESGYEQYF
TGTGCCAGCAGCTTGGAGTCAGGGTACGAGCAGTACTTC
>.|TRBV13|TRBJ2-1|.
CANSPPEGFFDNEQFF
TGTGCCAACAGCCCCCCCGAGGGCTTTTTCGACAATGAGCAGTTCTTC
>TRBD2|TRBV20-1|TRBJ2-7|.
CSAGTSGPYEQYF
TGCAGTGCTGGGACTAGCGGGCCCTACGAGCAGTACTTC
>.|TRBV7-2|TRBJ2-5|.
CASSFQDLGTLYF
TGTGCCAGCAGCTTCCAAGACCTGGGGACCCTGTACTTC
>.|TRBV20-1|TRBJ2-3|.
CSAGRAGYSEDTQYF
TGCAGTGCTGGACGGGCGGGGTATTCTGAAGATACGCAGTATTTT
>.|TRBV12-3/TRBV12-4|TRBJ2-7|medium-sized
CASSRTVGLRGDEQYF
TGTGCCAGCAGTCGAACGGTCGGGCTCAGGGGCGACGAGCAGTACTTC
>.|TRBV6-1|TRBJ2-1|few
CASTQGALNEQFF
TGTGCCAGCACCCAAGGGGCTCTAAATGAGCAGTTCTTC
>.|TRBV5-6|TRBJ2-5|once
CASSLKLETQYF
TGTGCCAGCAGCTTGAAGCTGGAGACCCAGTACTTC